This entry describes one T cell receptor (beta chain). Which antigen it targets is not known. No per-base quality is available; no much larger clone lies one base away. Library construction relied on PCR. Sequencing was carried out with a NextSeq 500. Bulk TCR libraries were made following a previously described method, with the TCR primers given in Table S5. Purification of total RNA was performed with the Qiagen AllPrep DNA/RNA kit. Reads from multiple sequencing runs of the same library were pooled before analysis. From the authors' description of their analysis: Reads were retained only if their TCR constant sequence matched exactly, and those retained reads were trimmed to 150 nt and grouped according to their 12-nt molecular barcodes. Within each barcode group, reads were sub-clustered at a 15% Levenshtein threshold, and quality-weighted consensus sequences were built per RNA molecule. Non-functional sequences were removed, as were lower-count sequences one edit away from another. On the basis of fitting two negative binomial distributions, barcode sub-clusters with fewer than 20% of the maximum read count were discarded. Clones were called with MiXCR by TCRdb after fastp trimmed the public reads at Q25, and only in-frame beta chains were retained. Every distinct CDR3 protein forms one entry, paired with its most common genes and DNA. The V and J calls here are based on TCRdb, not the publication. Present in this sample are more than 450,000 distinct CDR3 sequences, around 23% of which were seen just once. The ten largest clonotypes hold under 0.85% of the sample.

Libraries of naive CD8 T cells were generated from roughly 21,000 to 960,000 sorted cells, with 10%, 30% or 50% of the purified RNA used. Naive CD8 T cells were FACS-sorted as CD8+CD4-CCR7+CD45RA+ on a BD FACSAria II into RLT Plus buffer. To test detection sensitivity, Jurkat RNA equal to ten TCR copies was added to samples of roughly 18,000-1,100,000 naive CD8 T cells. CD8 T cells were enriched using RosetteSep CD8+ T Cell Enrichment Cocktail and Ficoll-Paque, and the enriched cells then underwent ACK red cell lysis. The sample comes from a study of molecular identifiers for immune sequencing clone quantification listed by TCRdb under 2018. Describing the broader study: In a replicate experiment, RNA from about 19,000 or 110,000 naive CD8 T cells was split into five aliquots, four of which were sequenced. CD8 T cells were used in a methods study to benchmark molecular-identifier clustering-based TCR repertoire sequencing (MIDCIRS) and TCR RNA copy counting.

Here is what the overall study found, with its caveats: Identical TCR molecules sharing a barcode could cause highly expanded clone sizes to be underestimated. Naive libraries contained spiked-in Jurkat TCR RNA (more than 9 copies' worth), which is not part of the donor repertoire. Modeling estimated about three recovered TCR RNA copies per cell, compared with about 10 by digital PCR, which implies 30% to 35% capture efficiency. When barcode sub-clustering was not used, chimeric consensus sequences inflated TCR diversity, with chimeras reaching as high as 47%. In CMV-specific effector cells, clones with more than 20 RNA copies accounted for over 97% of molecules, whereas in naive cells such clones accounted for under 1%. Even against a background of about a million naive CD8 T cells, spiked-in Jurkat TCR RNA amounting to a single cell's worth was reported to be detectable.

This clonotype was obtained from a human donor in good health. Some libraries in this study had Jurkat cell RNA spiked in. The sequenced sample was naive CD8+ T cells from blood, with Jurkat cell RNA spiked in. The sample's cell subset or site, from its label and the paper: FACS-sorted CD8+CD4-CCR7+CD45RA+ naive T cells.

The CDR3 amino acid sequence is: CASSQEPGLSGNTIYF. The DNA reads as follows: TGCGCCAGCAGCCAAGAGCCGGGGTTGTCTGGAAACACCATATATTTT. The chain is encoded by TRBV4-1 joined to TRBJ1-3, with no reliable assignment of the D segment. V and J lose 0 bases and 1 base, and a span of 10 bases separates them. CDR1 and CDR2 are read off the germline V gene as MGHRA and YSYEKL. From cysteine to phenylalanine, the CDR3 is 16 amino acids long. Just CDR3 DNA is preserved here, 48 bases in frame from base 1.